These T cell receptor beta chains were read from a single sample in a study of beta chain features in type 1 diabetes. The method was immunoSEQ multiplex PCR; TCRdb's version includes in-frame clones alone and lacks a portion of them. The table lists about 740,000 clones, 10% to 15% of them singletons. Sequencing input: naive CD4+ T cells from blood. The receptors stem from a man aged 18 to 29 with type 1 diabetes. Both conserved end residues are part of each CDR3.

j_call: TRBJ2-1; v_call: TRBV14; cdr3_aa: CASSQERAGGPGEQFF
j_call: TRBJ2-5; v_call: TRBV10-2; cdr3_aa: CASSYQETQYF
j_call: TRBJ1-6; v_call: TRBV10-3; cdr3_aa: CAISGAVGSPLHF
j_call: TRBJ2-3; v_call: TRBV10-2; cdr3_aa: CASSESGRVDTDTQYF
j_call: TRBJ1-1; v_call: TRBV10-2; cdr3_aa: CASSDQAPSHTEAFF
j_call: TRBJ2-1; v_call: TRBV5-1; cdr3_aa: CASSLAWDRRVNEQFF
j_call: TRBJ1-5; v_call: TRBV5-1; cdr3_aa: CASSLSGPKGNQPQHF
j_call: TRBJ2-7; v_call: TRBV30; cdr3_aa: CAWIKGETYEQYF
j_call: TRBJ2-7; v_call: TRBV10-3; cdr3_aa: CAISAREYEQYF
j_call: TRBJ2-5; v_call: TRBV7-3; cdr3_aa: CASSLTGGGGNQETQYF
j_call: TRBJ2-7; v_call: TRBV19; cdr3_aa: CASSPRDSYEQYF
j_call: TRBJ2-7; v_call: TRBV19; cdr3_aa: CASSMNYGYYEQYF
j_call: TRBJ1-2; v_call: TRBV5-6; cdr3_aa: CASSSTGSLDYGYTF
j_call: TRBJ2-1; v_call: TRBV29-1; cdr3_aa: CSVEAGQGTQFF
j_call: TRBJ2-5; v_call: TRBV6-1; cdr3_aa: CASRQGRLGTQYF
j_call: TRBJ2-6; v_call: TRBV7-9; cdr3_aa: CASSPNQGAGANVLTF
j_call: TRBJ1-5; v_call: TRBV6-5; cdr3_aa: CASSEQGNQPQHF
j_call: TRBJ2-1; v_call: TRBV7-9; cdr3_aa: CASSPQGDEQFF
j_call: TRBJ2-1; v_call: TRBV5-6; cdr3_aa: CASSRWLDSSYNEQFF
j_call: TRBJ2-7; v_call: TRBV28; cdr3_aa: CASRPGQIYEQYF
j_call: TRBJ2-5; v_call: TRBV4-1; cdr3_aa: CASSQPIGGETQYF
j_call: TRBJ1-2; v_call: TRBV6-6; cdr3_aa: CASSRARNYGYTF
j_call: TRBJ2-1; v_call: TRBV2; cdr3_aa: CASSDGEGHPSYNEQFF
j_call: TRBJ2-1; v_call: TRBV5-1; cdr3_aa: CASSADRGRRNEQFF
j_call: TRBJ1-1; v_call: TRBV5-1; cdr3_aa: CASSPRDEGTEAFF
j_call: TRBJ2-5; v_call: TRBV30; cdr3_aa: CAWSVGNQETQYF
j_call: TRBJ2-3; v_call: TRBV5-6; cdr3_aa: CASSRGTGDSDTQYF
j_call: TRBJ2-2; v_call: TRBV7-2; cdr3_aa: CASSPGTAVTGELFF
j_call: TRBJ2-7; v_call: TRBV11-2; cdr3_aa: CASSLSSGDIYEQYF
j_call: TRBJ1-3; v_call: TRBV25-1; cdr3_aa: CASRTGTGSGNTIYF
j_call: TRBJ1-5; v_call: TRBV27; cdr3_aa: CASSFEGAPNQPQHF
j_call: TRBJ2-3; v_call: TRBV30; cdr3_aa: CAWSSSGTASTDTQYF
j_call: TRBJ1-2; v_call: TRBV29-1; cdr3_aa: CSVGGSEGYTF
j_call: TRBJ2-1; v_call: TRBV5-1; cdr3_aa: CASSLGLAGLDEQFF
j_call: TRBJ2-5; v_call: TRBV7-6; cdr3_aa: CASSLALTGSWETQYF
j_call: TRBJ1-6; v_call: TRBV13; cdr3_aa: CASSNREWRSPLHF